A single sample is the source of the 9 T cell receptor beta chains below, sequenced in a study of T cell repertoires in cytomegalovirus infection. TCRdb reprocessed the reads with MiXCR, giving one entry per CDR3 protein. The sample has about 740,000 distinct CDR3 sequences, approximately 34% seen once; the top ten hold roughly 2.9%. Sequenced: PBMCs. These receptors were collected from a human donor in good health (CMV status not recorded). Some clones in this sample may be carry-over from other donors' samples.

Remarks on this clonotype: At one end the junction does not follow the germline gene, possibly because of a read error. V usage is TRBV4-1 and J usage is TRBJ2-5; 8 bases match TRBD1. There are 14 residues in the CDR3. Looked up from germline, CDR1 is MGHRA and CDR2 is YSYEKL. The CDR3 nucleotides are TGCTCCAGCACGACAGGGGTGTCCCAAGAGACCCAGTACTTC. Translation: CSSTTGVSQETQYF.

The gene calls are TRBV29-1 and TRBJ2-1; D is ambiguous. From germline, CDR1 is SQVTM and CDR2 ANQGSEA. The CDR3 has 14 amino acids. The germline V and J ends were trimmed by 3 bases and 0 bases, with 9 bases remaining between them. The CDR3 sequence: CSVDPPSSYNEQFF. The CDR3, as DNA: TGCAGCGTTGACCCGCCGAGCTCCTACAATGAGCAGTTCTTC.

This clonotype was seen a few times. The CDR3 DNA sequence: TGTGCCAGCTCCCTCCTCTCCGACGGTAATGAAAAACTGTTTTTT. The encoded protein is CASSLLSDGNEKLFF. The chain is built from TRBV18 and TRBJ1-4; D is uncertain. Germline CDR1 reads KGHSH; CDR2 reads LQKENI. This CDR3 spans 15 amino acids. Trimming removed 6 bases from V and 4 bases from J, with 15 bases in between.

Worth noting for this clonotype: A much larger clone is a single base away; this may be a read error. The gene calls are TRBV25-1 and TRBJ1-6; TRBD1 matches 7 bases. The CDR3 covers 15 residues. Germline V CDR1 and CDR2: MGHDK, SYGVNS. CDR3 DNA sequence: TGTGCCAGCAGCTACGGGACAGCCGCGAATTCACCCCTCCAATTT. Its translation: CASSYGTAANSPLQF.

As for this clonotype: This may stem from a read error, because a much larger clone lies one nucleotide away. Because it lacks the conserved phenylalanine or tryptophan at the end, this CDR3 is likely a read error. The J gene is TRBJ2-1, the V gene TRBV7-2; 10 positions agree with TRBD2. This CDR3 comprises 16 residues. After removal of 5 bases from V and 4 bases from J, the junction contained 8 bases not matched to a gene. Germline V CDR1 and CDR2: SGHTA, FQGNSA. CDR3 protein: CASSQRWTSGYNEQFL. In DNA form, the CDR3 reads TGTGCCAGCAGCCAGCGCTGGACTAGCGGTTACAATGAGCAGTTCTTA.

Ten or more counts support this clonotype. The CDR3 here is CASTTTWTGGIQLFF. The CDR3, as DNA: TGTGCCAGCACAACGACCTGGACAGGGGGGATACAGCTGTTTTTT. The chain carries TRBV28 and TRBJ2-2, with TRBD1 identical over 10 bases. The CDR3 has 15 amino acids. V lost 7 bases to trimming and J lost 12 bases; unmatched junction nucleotides: 14. The germline CDR1 and CDR2 sequences are MDHEN and SYDVKM.

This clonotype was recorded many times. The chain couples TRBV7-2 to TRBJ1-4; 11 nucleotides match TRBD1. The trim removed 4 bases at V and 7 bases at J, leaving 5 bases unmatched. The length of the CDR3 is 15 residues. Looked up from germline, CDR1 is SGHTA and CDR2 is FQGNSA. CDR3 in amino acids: CASSSTGTGGEKLFF. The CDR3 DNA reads TGTGCCAGCAGCTCAACCGGGACAGGGGGTGAAAAACTGTTTTTT.

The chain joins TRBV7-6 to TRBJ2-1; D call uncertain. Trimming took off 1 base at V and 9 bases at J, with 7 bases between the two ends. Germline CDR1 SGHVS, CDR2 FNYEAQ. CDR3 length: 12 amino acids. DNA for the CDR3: TGTGCCAGCAGCTTAGTAGGGTCTGAGCAGTTCTTC. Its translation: CASSLVGSEQFF.

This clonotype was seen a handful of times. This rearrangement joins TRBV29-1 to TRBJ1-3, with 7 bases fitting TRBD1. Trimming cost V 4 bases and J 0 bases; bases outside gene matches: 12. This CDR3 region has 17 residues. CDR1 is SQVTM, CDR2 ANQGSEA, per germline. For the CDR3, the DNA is TGCAGCGTTGCGGGGACAGCCAGTGACTTCTCTGGAAACACCATATATTTT. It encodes CSVAGTASDFSGNTIYF.